This note documents a single T cell receptor (beta chain) sequence. The data were taken from a study of T cells after yellow fever vaccination. Germline CDR1 and CDR2: SGHVS and FQNEAQ. The germline V and J ends were trimmed by 2 bases and 5 bases, with 14 bases remaining between them. The CDR3 sequence is 15 residues long. TCRdb called the 5' RACE reads again in MiXCR, with one record for every CDR3 protein. The repertoire has 100,000 to 150,000 distinct CDR3 sequences, about 8.8% of them found once; the top ten carry 40%. The source was CD8+ T cells sorted from PBMCs, collected on the day of the yellow fever booster vaccination. The clonotype was recovered from a man aged 18 to 35 who received the YFV17D yellow fever vaccine. The gene calls are TRBV7-8 and TRBJ2-3, with D perhaps matching TRBD1 or TRBD2 (5 bases each). The CDR3 region is CASSLKGLGVDTQYF. The CDR3 DNA reads TGTGCCAGCAGCTTAAAGGGGCTCGGGGTAGATACGCAGTATTTT.